Sequencing of this TCR beta chain was carried out in a study of T-cell memory formation after mild COVID-19. CDR1 and CDR2 (germline): KGHDR, SFDVKD. The CDR3 loop spans 12 amino acids. Trimming pared 4 bases from V and 2 bases from J, leaving 3 bases between. This clonotype has just a few counts. Antigen unknown. TCRdb re-called the 5' RACE reads with MiXCR, one entry per CDR3 protein. The sample includes around 80,000 distinct CDR3 sequences, 9.5% to 15% of them seen just once. Whole-study findings and limits: Day 15 to 85 contracting clones showed balanced CD4/CD8; later expanders leaned CD4+. For contracting clones, CD4+ ones sat mainly in CM and EM, CD8+ in EMRA.

The receptor comes from a man aged 18 to 30 who had mild COVID-19 (a few samples of this study predate the infection). Cell type and time point are not known. The sequenced material came from PBMCs or a T cell subset sorted from them (not recorded which). V is TRBV24-1 and J is TRBJ2-3; no firm D call. CDR3 in amino acids: CATSDATDTQYF. The CDR3, as DNA: TGTGCCACCAGTGACGCCACAGATACGCAGTATTTT.